What follows are 21 T cell receptor beta chains derived from one specimen sequenced in a study of early stage breast cancer tumors. Assay used: immunoSEQ multiplex PCR; TCRdb lists only in-frame clones, some missing. The sample includes about 51,000 clones, around 78% of them seen just once. The sample consisted of blood. The origin of the receptors is a person aged 40 to 50 with breast cancer.

The genes are TRBV21-1 and TRBJ2-7; the table gives TRBD2 as D, unverified against the DNA. TRBV21-1 is termed a pseudogene. The CDR3 is 21 amino acids. CDR3 in DNA: TGTGCCAGCAGCAAAGGTCCCTATCCAGCGGGAGGAATCCCCAGCTCCTACGAGCAGTACTTC. This translates into CASSKGPYPAGGIPSSYEQYF.

The genes are TRBV29-1 and TRBJ2-5, with D possibly being TRBD1 (6 bases). The CDR3 is 16 residues long. The germline gives CDR1 SQVTM, CDR2 ANQGSEA. The V and J ends lost 3 bases and 1 base respectively, with 18 bases between them. CDR3 DNA: TGCAGCGTTGACCAAACCGGGACATCCTTCCAAGAGACCCAGTACTTC. It specifies CSVDQTGTSFQETQYF.

The chain has TRBV10-1 and TRBJ2-2; D is ambiguous. The CDR3 is 12 amino acids. Germline V gene sequence: CDR1 WNHNN, CDR2 SYGVQD (reference sequence). Trimming took off 6 bases at V and 6 bases at J, with 8 bases between the two ends. The CDR3 reads CASRRDAGELFF. CDR3 nucleotide sequence: TGCGCCAGCAGGCGCGATGCCGGGGAGCTGTTTTTT.

This chain joins TRBV9 and TRBJ2-2; D is uncertain. In germline, CDR1 is SGDLS, CDR2 YYNGEE. The CDR3 consists of 16 residues. V was clipped by 1 base and J by 3 bases, with 13 bases between them. The CDR3 loop reads CASSVNAPTYTGELFF. In DNA, the CDR3 is TGTGCCAGCAGCGTAAATGCCCCTACCTACACCGGGGAGCTGTTTTTT.

CDR3 nucleotides: TGTGCCAGTAGTATCCTCTGGACCGTGGGCAATGAGCAGTTCTTC. This gives the protein CASSILWTVGNEQFF. J is TRBJ2-1 and V is TRBV19; D is uncertain. V dropped 3 bases and J dropped 6 bases, with 15 bases sitting between them. CDR1 LNHDA and CDR2 SQIVND come from the germline V gene (reference sequence). The CDR3 runs 15 residues.

The rearrangement uses TRBV4-1 and TRBJ1-1, with D possibly being TRBD1 (6 bases). The CDR3 extends over 17 amino acids. Germline CDR1 and CDR2: MGHRA and YSYEKL. V lost 3 bases and J lost 5, with 22 bases in between. The CDR3 nucleotides are TGCGCCAGCAGCCAGGGGGCCCTATTTCGGGGGCGAACTGAAGCTTTCTTT. Translating gives CASSQGALFRGRTEAFF.

The chain joins TRBV19 to TRBJ2-5; 9 bases fit TRBD1. The CDR3 contains 15 residues. V trimming: 1 base; J trimming: 3 bases; junction bases outside the gene matches: 3. Germline CDR1 LNHDA, CDR2 SQIVND (reference sequence). The CDR3 bases are TGTGCCAGTAGTATAGTCTGGACAGGGGAAGAGACCCAGTACTTC. It specifies CASSIVWTGEETQYF.

The V gene is TRBV15, the J gene TRBJ2-2, with 7 bases fitting TRBD2. Trimming took 1 base from V and 2 from J; bases not matched to a gene: 7. Per the germline V gene, CDR1 is LNHNV and CDR2 is YYDKDF (reference sequence). The CDR3 has 17 residues. DNA for the CDR3: TGTGCCACCAGCAGAGTGCTGACGGGAGGCAACACCGGGGAGCTGTTTTTT. Translating gives CATSRVLTGGNTGELFF.

The genes are TRBV4-1 and TRBJ2-3; the match to TRBD2 covers 10 bases. Germline V lookup: CDR1 MGHRA, CDR2 YSYEKL. V lost 1 base and J lost 3; bases outside the gene matches: 10. CDR3 size: 18 residues. The CDR3 protein is CASSQGGASGSRTDTQYF. CDR3 nucleotides: TGCGCCAGCAGCCAAGGGGGTGCTAGCGGGAGTCGGACAGATACGCAGTATTTT.

This clone was seen only a few times. The chain uses TRBV19 and TRBJ2-7; D unresolved. CDR3 length: 13 amino acids. V was cut by 3 bases and J by 2 bases, with 8 bases left in between. Germline CDR1 LNHDA, CDR2 SQIVND (reference sequence). CDR3 sequence: CASSISPAYEQYF. The CDR3 nucleotides are TGTGCCAGTAGTATCTCTCCCGCCTACGAGCAGTACTTC. Combining the CDR3 with reference TRBV19 and TRBJ2-7 gives the whole variable domain DGGITQSPKYLFRKEGQNVTLSCEQNLNHDAMYWYRQDPGQGLRLIYYSQIVNDFQKGDIAEGYSVSREKKESFPLTVTSAQKNPTAFYLCASSISPAYEQYFGPGTRLTVT.

This clone was detected only a few times. For the CDR3, the DNA is TGCGCCAGCAGCCCTACTAGTTACCCCTACGAGCAGTACTTC. Residues: CASSPTSYPYEQYF. The V and J genes are TRBV5-1 and TRBJ2-7, with D possibly matching TRBD2 (5 bases). This CDR3 region has 14 residues. Trimming stripped 4 bases from V and 2 bases from J, with 13 bases between. The germline V gene has CDR1 SGHRS and CDR2 YFSETQ.

The chain has TRBV5-6 and TRBJ2-6, with no clear D. Germline CDR1 reads SGHDT; CDR2 reads YYEEEE. The V and J ends lost 1 base and 0 bases respectively, with 11 bases between them. The CDR3 extends over 17 amino acids. CDR3 sequence reads: CASSLLGSYSGANVLTF. The CDR3 nucleotides read TGTGCCAGCAGCTTGCTGGGTTCCTACTCTGGGGCCAACGTCCTGACTTTC.

V is TRBV19 and J is TRBJ2-6, with TRBD1 matching over 10 bases. V dropped 5 bases and J dropped 0; count of bases not matched to a gene: 7. Germline V gene sequence: CDR1 LNHDA, CDR2 SQIVND (reference sequence). The CDR3 extends over 18 amino acids. The chain's CDR3 is CASSLGGTGDSGANVLTF. The CDR3 DNA follows: TGTGCCAGTAGTCTGGGTGGGACAGGGGACTCTGGGGCCAACGTCCTGACTTTC.

The chain employs TRBV5-1 and TRBJ2-3; D is unclear. V was cut by 5 bases and J by 1 base, with 5 bases left in between. This CDR3 spans 12 amino acids. Per the germline V gene, CDR1 is SGHRS and CDR2 is YFSETQ. CDR3 loop: CASRQGTDTQYF. CDR3 in DNA: TGCGCCAGCAGGCAGGGCACAGATACGCAGTATTTT.

This clone was counted once. The chain has TRBV5-6 and TRBJ1-3; TRBD1 matches at 8 bases. V lost 2 bases to trimming and J lost 4 bases; unmatched junction nucleotides: 2. Germline values: CDR1 SGHDT, CDR2 YYEEEE. This CDR3 is 14 amino acids long. The CDR3 here is CASSLRDRGNTIYF. The DNA for the CDR3 is TGTGCCAGCAGCTTACGGGACAGGGGAAACACCATATATTTT.

The chain is built from TRBV5-5 and TRBJ2-7; D possibly corresponds to TRBD1 (6 bases). CDR1 is SGHKS, CDR2 YYEKEE, per germline (reference sequence). The V end lost 1 base, the J end lost 2 bases, and 16 bases lay between the germline ends. This CDR3 is built from 16 residues. The CDR3 sequence: CASSLWERTAAYEQYF. As DNA, the CDR3 is TGTGCCAGCAGCTTGTGGGAACGGACAGCGGCCTACGAGCAGTACTTC.

This sequence joins TRBV7-8 and TRBJ2-3, with TRBD1 as a possible D gene (5 bases). Germline V gene sequence: CDR1 SGHVS, CDR2 FQNEAQ. V was cut by 3 bases and J by 2 bases, with 9 bases left in between. This CDR3 has 14 amino acids. This chain's CDR3 is CASSLDTFTDTQYF. CDR3 bases: TGTGCCAGCAGCTTGGACACTTTCACAGATACGCAGTATTTT.

The V gene is TRBV5-6, the J gene TRBJ1-2; TRBD1 might be the D (5 bases). The CDR3 length is 14 residues. V lost 3 bases to trimming and J lost 8 bases, with 17 bases between them. CDR1 is SGHDT, CDR2 YYEEEE, per germline. CDR3 region: CASSSPGGWEGYTF. DNA for the CDR3: TGTGCCAGCAGCTCCCCCGGGGGTTGGGAAGGCTACACCTTC.

Written as DNA, the CDR3 is TGTGCCAGCAGCTTGGTAGGGGTTACCTACGAGCAGTACTTC. Protein: CASSLVGVTYEQYF. The V gene is TRBV5-5, the J gene TRBJ2-7; a weak D match, TRBD1 (5 bases). V shed 0 bases and J shed 2 bases, with 9 bases lying between them. Germline V gives CDR1 SGHKS, CDR2 YYEKEE (reference sequence). The CDR3 has 14 residues.

A word on this clone: Compared with germline, one end of the junction differs, possibly owing to a read error. The sample contains more than one DNA sequence encoding this CDR3. The V gene is TRBV2, the J gene TRBJ2-3; perhaps D is TRBD1 or TRBD2 (6 bases each). Germline CDR1 is SNHLY and CDR2 is FYNNEI. The CDR3 is 15 amino acids. Here the CDR3 reads CASSGPGGGTDTQYF. CDR3 DNA: TGTGCCAGTAGTGGGCCCGGGGGCGGAACAGATACGCAGTATTTT.

This chain joins TRBV29-1 and TRBJ2-2; weak D call: TRBD1 (5 bases). Trimming removed 4 bases from V and 2 bases from J, with 11 bases in between. Germline V CDR1 and CDR2: SQVTM, ANQGSEA. The CDR3 totals 14 residues. DNA of the CDR3: TGCAGCGTTGCTTCGCAGGGTAACACCGGGGAGCTGTTTTTT. Translated: CSVASQGNTGELFF.